Reported below is one TCR beta chain. Generated by immunoSEQ multiplex PCR, the TCRdb table keeps only in-frame clones and is missing some. The sample gives around 200,000 clones, roughly 88% of which show up once; roughly 5.9% is in the top ten. This sample is drawn from a study of blood T cell repertoires in COVID-19. Per the germline V gene, CDR1 is DFQATT and CDR2 is SNEGSKA (reference sequence). V shed 3 bases and J shed 5 bases, with 16 bases lying between them. The CDR3 is 14 residues long. What was sequenced was PBMCs or T cells enriched from blood (not recorded which). This clonotype originated in a middle-aged man with acute COVID-19. This sequence joins TRBV20-1 and TRBJ2-5; D not resolved. The CDR3 spells CSASTRGTAETQYF. For the CDR3, the DNA is TGCAGTGCTAGTACCCGCGGCACGGCGGAGACCCAGTACTTC.